The clone carrying this TCR beta chain was observed a single time. Its antigen remains unidentified. This CDR3 has 14 residues. V shed 4 bases, J shed 5 bases, and the junction held 5 bases outside the gene matches. Germline V gene sequence: CDR1 SGHAT, CDR2 FQNNGV. This sample stems from a study of radiotherapy plus CTLA-4 blockade in lung cancer. About the research overall: Objective responses were seen in 18% of patients, disease control in 31%.

Study observations and caveats: Early blood T cell clone dynamics reportedly forecast response best, with interferon-beta. Blood TCR clones of tumor origin expanded after radiotherapy plus ipilimumab.

CTLA-4 blockade with ipilimumab, together with focal radiation, was given to patients with chemo-refractory metastatic non-small-cell lung cancer. Profiled with immunoSEQ multiplex PCR; TCRdb holds only in-frame clones, not every one. The sample yields roughly 85,000 clones, around nine tenths seen once. Sample: peripheral blood, taken from a patient treated with radiotherapy plus ipilimumab. This chain links TRBV11-2 with TRBJ2-4; 7 nucleotides agree with TRBD1. This TCR was sampled from a human donor with non-small cell lung cancer that progressed on radiotherapy plus ipilimumab. CDR3 sequence: CASSYDRVQNIQYF. CDR3 DNA: TGTGCCAGCAGCTACGACAGGGTGCAAAACATTCAGTACTTC.